These 2 T cell receptor beta chains came from one sample sequenced in a study of CXCR3-negative and CXCR3-positive naive CD8 T cells. Study results and limitations: TRB CDR3 hydrophobicity was greater in CXCR3-positive naive cells than in CXCR3-negative naive cells.

No antigen is known for these receptors. 5' RACE that incorporated UMI labels was used to prepare the TRB cDNA libraries. TCRdb re-called the 5' RACE reads; one entry per CDR3 protein, DNA not given. This repertoire comprises 5,000 to 7,000 distinct CDR3 sequences; its ten largest clones make up approximately 2%. Sequencing used naive CXCR3+ CD8+ T cells from blood. Subset specified: CD45RO-CCR7+CD27+CD95- naive CD8+ T cells expressing CXCR3 (TNR3+). These TCRs come from a human donor in good health. Some clones in this sample may be carry-over from other donors' samples.

The rearrangement links TRBV9 to TRBJ1-5; TCRdb picks TRBD1, but there is no DNA to check that call. This CDR3 has 15 residues. Germline V CDR1 and CDR2: SGDLS, YYNGEE. The CDR3: CASSVDRRDNQPQHF.

This clonotype ranks as medium-sized in terms of frequency. The CDR3 reads CASSLEGVYQETQYF. The chain combines TRBV5-1 with TRBJ2-5; TCRdb's D call of TRBD1 is untestable without DNA. Germline CDR1 SGHRS, CDR2 YFSETQ. CDR3 length: 15 amino acids.